These T cell receptor beta chains were read from a single sample in a study of identifying expanded T cells in peripheral blood. Sequencing used immunoSEQ multiplex PCR; TCRdb keeps in-frame clones, though not all of them. The sample carries about 82,000 clones, roughly 89% recorded once. The sequencing input was blood. These TCRs come from a person aged 18-70 years in good health. The CDR3 runs from the conserved cysteine through the conserved F or W. A D gene is named only where the DNA matches it firmly. For some rows the clone size is stated as once, few or many, or as a class when expanded; others skip it.

clone size | J gene | V gene | D gene | CDR3 protein | CDR3 DNA
- | TRBJ2-7 | TRBV18 | TRBD2 | CASSPRQASGPYEQYF | TGTGCCAGCTCTCCTAGGCAGGCTAGCGGTCCCTACGAGCAGTACTTC
- | TRBJ2-2 | TRBV19 | - | CASSIIAGRTGGELFF | TGTGCCAGTAGTATTATAGCAGGGAGGACCGGAGGGGAGCTGTTTTTT
- | TRBJ2-1 | TRBV27 | - | CASSLTPPYTDNEQFF | TGTGCCAGCAGTTTAACCCCCCCGTATACTGACAATGAGCAGTTCTTC
- | TRBJ2-5 | TRBV20-1 | - | CSARSQETQYF | TGCAGTGCTAGAAGTCAAGAGACCCAGTACTTC
- | TRBJ2-2 | TRBV18 | - | CASSQLGPPAGELFF | TGTGCCAGCTCTCAGCTCGGACCTCCAGCCGGGGAGCTGTTTTTT
once | TRBJ2-6 | TRBV14 | TRBD1 | CASSPWTGGDSGANVLTF | TGTGCCAGCAGCCCCTGGACAGGGGGCGACTCTGGGGCCAACGTCCTGACTTTC
once | TRBJ2-2 | TRBV30 | TRBD2 | CAWSPNKGLAGTGELFF | TGTGCCTGGAGTCCCAACAAGGGGCTAGCGGGGACCGGGGAGCTGTTTTTT
- | TRBJ2-3 | TRBV7-3 | - | CASSSPGTSDTDTQYF | TGTGCCAGCAGCTCACCCGGGACATCAGACACAGATACGCAGTATTTT
- | TRBJ1-4 | TRBV2 | TRBD1 | CASSQQGANEKLFF | TGTGCCAGCAGTCAACAGGGGGCGAATGAAAAACTGTTTTTT
once | TRBJ1-4 | TRBV5-1 | TRBD1 | CASSRAGGGTEKLFF | TGCGCCAGCAGCCGGGCGGGAGGGGGCACGGAAAAACTGTTTTTT
- | TRBJ2-7 | TRBV6-5 | - | CASRYPGPVSEQYF | TGTGCCAGCAGATATCCAGGTCCGGTAAGCGAGCAGTACTTC
once | TRBJ2-1 | TRBV11-2 | - | CASSLVSSGWGYNEQFF | TGTGCCAGCAGCTTAGTTTCGTCCGGGTGGGGTTACAATGAGCAGTTCTTC
- | TRBJ2-2 | TRBV13 | - | CASRSGQFRGTGELFF | TGTGCCAGCAGATCGGGTCAGTTTCGGGGAACCGGGGAGCTGTTTTTT
- | TRBJ2-1 | TRBV7-2 | - | CASSFVSYNEQFF | TGTGCCAGCAGCTTTGTCTCCTACAATGAGCAGTTCTTC
- | TRBJ1-6 | TRBV13 | TRBD1 | CASSSGTGGNLHF | TGTGCCAGCAGCTCAGGGACAGGGGGAAACCTCCACTTT
- | TRBJ1-2 | TRBV29-1 | TRBD1 | CSVEGQGYYGYTF | TGCAGCGTTGAGGGACAGGGCTACTATGGCTACACCTTC
once | TRBJ1-4 | TRBV6-5 | TRBD1 | CASRVGQGEEKLFF | TGTGCCAGCAGAGTGGGACAGGGGGAGGAAAAACTGTTTTTT
- | TRBJ2-1 | TRBV19 | TRBD2 | CASSIRSGVAYNEQFF | TGTGCCAGTAGTATTCGAAGCGGGGTGGCCTACAATGAGCAGTTCTTC
- | TRBJ2-6 | TRBV5-1 | TRBD1 | CASSFGTGSSGANVLTF | TGCGCCAGCAGCTTCGGGACAGGCTCCTCTGGGGCCAACGTCCTGACTTTC
- | TRBJ1-3 | TRBV5-1 | - | CASSLAGTGRGNTIYF | TGCGCCAGCAGCTTGGCCGGAACAGGACGGGGAAACACCATATATTTT
- | TRBJ1-2 | TRBV7-6 | TRBD1 | CASSFTGTGASGYTF | TGTGCCAGCAGCTTCACCGGGACAGGGGCCTCTGGCTACACCTTC
few | TRBJ1-3 | TRBV9 | - | CASSPLSSGNTIYF | TGTGCCAGCAGTCCTTTAAGCTCTGGAAACACCATATATTTT
- | TRBJ1-4 | TRBV5-1 | - | CASSTDPGLAEKLFF | TGCGCCAGCAGCACTGACCCCGGGTTGGCTGAAAAACTGTTTTTT